The subject of this entry is one T cell receptor (beta chain). Its antigen remains unknown. In germline, CDR1 is SGDLS, CDR2 YYNGEE. With 0 bases removed from V and 4 bases from J, the gap between germline ends came to 7 bases. The CDR3 extends over 13 amino acids. TCRdb used MiXCR to reprocess the 5' RACE reads, holding one entry per CDR3 protein. Of some 170,000 distinct CDR3 sequences in the sample, approximately 10% were seen once. The data were taken from a study of T cells after yellow fever vaccination. Turning to the study itself: SMART-Seq v4 Ultra Low Input served to prepare low-cell-number fractions.

Study-level points and caveats: CD4 and CD8 compartments shared a small share of clonotypes.

This receptor was obtained from a man between 18 and 35 years old who received the YFV17D yellow fever vaccine. This sequence joins TRBV9 and TRBJ1-1, with no clear D. Sequenced material: CD8+ T cells sorted from PBMCs, taken 45 days after the yellow fever booster vaccination. The CDR3 coding sequence is TGTGCCAGCAGCGTAGGGGTTGGCACTGAAGCTTTCTTT. Encoded protein: CASSVGVGTEAFF.